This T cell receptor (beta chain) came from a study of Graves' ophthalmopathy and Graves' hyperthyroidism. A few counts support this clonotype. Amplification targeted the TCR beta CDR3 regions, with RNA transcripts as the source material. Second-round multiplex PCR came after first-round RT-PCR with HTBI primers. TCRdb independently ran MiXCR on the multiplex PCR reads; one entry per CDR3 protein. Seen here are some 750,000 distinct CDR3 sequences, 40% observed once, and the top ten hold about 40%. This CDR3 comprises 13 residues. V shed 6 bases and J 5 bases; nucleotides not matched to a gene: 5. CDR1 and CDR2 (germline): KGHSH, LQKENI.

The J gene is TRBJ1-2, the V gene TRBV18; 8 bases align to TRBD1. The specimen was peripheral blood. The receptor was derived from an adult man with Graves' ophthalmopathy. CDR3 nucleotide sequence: TGTGCCAGCTCCAGGGGACAGGAGTATGGCTACACCTTC. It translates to CASSRGQEYGYTF. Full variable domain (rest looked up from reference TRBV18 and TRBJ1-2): NAGVMQNPRHLVRRRGQEARLRCSPMKGHSHVYWYRQLPEEGLKFMVYLQKENIIDESGMPKERFSAEFPKEGPSILRIQQVVRGDSAAYFCASSRGQEYGYTFGSGTRLTVV.